Detailed here is one T cell receptor beta chain. The read is 3 residues too short to cover the CDR3 end, so that end is filled in from the germline J gene. TCRdb keeps only in-frame clones here, not all; method: immunoSEQ multiplex PCR. This sample's clone table lists more than 30,000 clones. The germline V and J ends were trimmed by 4 bases and 5 bases, with 18 bases remaining between them. The CDR3 runs to 16 residues. The V gene's germline CDR1 is MNHNS and CDR2 SASEGT. The sample comes from a study of T cells in women clearing cervical HPV infection. This sequence joins TRBV6-1 and TRBJ1-5; no firm D call. This clonotype was obtained from a woman aged 18 to 69 with a cervical HPV16 infection that either progressed to CIN3+ or cleared (not recorded which). The sample comprised blood buffy coat. The CDR3 here is CASSVRVGRYDQPQHF. CDR3 DNA (partial): TGTGCCAGCAGTGTACGTGTTGGCAGGTATGATCAGCCC.